The following is a TCR beta chain sequence with its context. Its antigen is unidentified. Sequenced by immunoSEQ multiplex PCR; TCRdb stores in-frame clones only, minus some. The repertoire consists of roughly 80,000 clones, with 70% to 90% occurring once and the leading ten covering 4% to 5.5%. The record originates from a study of T cell responses to AZD1222 COVID-19 vaccine. Study results and caveats: Vaccine-associated CD4 TCRs ranged over spike, dominating at 160-218 and 743-854. The donor group comprised mostly white British people and more females; the analysis possibly underestimated clonal diversity. The study sampled repertoires only after the peak T cell response.

CDR3 length: 13 residues. V was trimmed by 0 bases and J by 11 bases, leaving 10 bases between them. The germline V gene has CDR1 MNHEY and CDR2 SVGAGI. The chain recombines TRBV6-5 with TRBJ1-4; no clear D gene. The clonotype was recovered from an adult in good health. Sequenced here: peripheral blood, sampled on day 0 of MenACWY control vaccination. The CDR3: CASSYSGRAKLFF. In nucleotides, the CDR3 is TGTGCCAGCAGTTACTCTGGACGGGCCAAACTGTTTTTT.